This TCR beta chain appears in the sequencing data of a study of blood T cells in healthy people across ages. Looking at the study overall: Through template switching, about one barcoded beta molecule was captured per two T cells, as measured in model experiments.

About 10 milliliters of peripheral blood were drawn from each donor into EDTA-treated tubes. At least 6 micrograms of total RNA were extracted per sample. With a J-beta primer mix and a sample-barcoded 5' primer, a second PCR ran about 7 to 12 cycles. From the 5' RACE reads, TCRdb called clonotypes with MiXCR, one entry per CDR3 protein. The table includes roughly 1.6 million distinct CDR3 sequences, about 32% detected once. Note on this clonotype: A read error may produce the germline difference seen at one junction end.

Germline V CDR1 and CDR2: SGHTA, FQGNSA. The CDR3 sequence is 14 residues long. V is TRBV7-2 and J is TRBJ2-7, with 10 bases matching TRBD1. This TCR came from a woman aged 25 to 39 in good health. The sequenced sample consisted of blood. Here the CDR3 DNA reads TGTGCCAGCAGCTCCGGGACAGGGGTGTACGGGCAGTACTTC. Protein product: CASSSGTGVYGQYF.